A selection of T cell receptor beta chains follows, all from one sample in a study of T-cell reconstitution after alpha-beta-depleted transplantation in children. TCRdb used MiXCR to reprocess the PCR reads, holding one entry per CDR3 protein. The repertoire has fewer than 400,000 distinct CDR3 sequences, approximately 23% of them found once; the top ten carry roughly 9.8%. The sample was PBMCs, mostly from graft donor cells, taken 180 days after TCRalphabeta/CD19-depleted stem cell transplant. These receptors were taken from a male patient aged 10 to 17 who had a stem cell transplant for acute lymphoblastic leukemia, so the T cells may come from the graft donor. The CDR3 runs from the conserved cysteine through the conserved F or W. A D gene is named only where the DNA matches it firmly. Clone size is shown for a subset of rows, as once, few, many or a class of expanded clone.

abundance	d_gene	v_gene	j_gene	CDR3nt	CDR3aa
few	TRBD1	TRBV27	TRBJ1-2	TGTGCCAGCAGTTTACGCAGGGGGGACTATGGCTACACCTTC	CASSLRRGDYGYTF
few	TRBD1	TRBV20-1	TRBJ2-7	TGCAGTGCTAGAGATGGACAGGGAACCTACGAGCAGTACTTC	CSARDGQGTYEQYF
few	NA	TRBV29-1	TRBJ2-2	TGCAGCGTTGAAGGGGTCAACACCGGGGAGCTGTTTTTT	CSVEGVNTGELFF
NA	NA	TRBV14	TRBJ2-1	TGTGCCAGCAGACCAGTGACAGGCTATTCCTACAATGAGCAGTTCTTC	CASRPVTGYSYNEQFF
NA	NA	TRBV7-7	TRBJ2-1	TGTGCCAGCAGCCAAGCACGTTCGCCTGGGGAGCAGTTCTTC	CASSQARSPGEQFF
NA	TRBD1	TRBV10-3	TRBJ2-7	TGTGCCATCAGTCGCACTACGGGCAGGGGGTTCTACGAGCAGTACTTC	CAISRTTGRGFYEQYF
NA	TRBD2	TRBV28	TRBJ2-7	TGTGCCAGCAGTTTATTGGAGGGAGGGGCCTACGAGCAGTACTTC	CASSLLEGGAYEQYF
NA	TRBD2	TRBV5-6	TRBJ2-5	TGTGCCAGCAGCTTGTCACTAGCGAACCAAGAGACCCAGTACTTC	CASSLSLANQETQYF
few	NA	TRBV7-9	TRBJ2-1	TGTGCCAGCAGCTTACGAGCCAGCCTCTACAATGAGCAGTTCTTC	CASSLRASLYNEQFF
NA	TRBD1	TRBV20-1	TRBJ2-5	TGCAGTGCTAGTCCTTCTGTGGACAGGGGAAGGGAGACCCAGTACTTC	CSASPSVDRGRETQYF
NA	NA	TRBV7-3	TRBJ2-5	TGTGCCAGCAGCTCTGGGACTACCCAGTACTTC	CASSSGTTQYF
few	NA	TRBV7-2	TRBJ2-7	TGTGCCAGCAGCTTAGCGACCCACGAGCAGTACTTC	CASSLATHEQYF
NA	NA	TRBV11-1	TRBJ2-1	TGTGCCAGCAGCTTTGTTCTGGGGTTAGTCGGAGGAGGGGACAATGAGCAGTTCTTC	CASSFVLGLVGGGDNEQFF
few	TRBD1	TRBV12-3/TRBV12-4	TRBJ2-5	TGTGCCAGCAGTAGATCGACAGGGGCCCAAGAGACCCAGTACTTC	CASSRSTGAQETQYF
few	NA	TRBV6-6	TRBJ2-7	TGTGCCAGCAGTTACTCTTCCGAGCAGTACTTC	CASSYSSEQYF
few	TRBD1	TRBV19	TRBJ2-1	TGTGCCAGTAGTAGAGACAGGGGACGTCCTTGGACTACCGGCTCCTACAATGAGCAGTTCTTC	CASSRDRGRPWTTGSYNEQFF
NA	TRBD1	TRBV2	TRBJ2-5	TGTGCCAGCAGGGAAAGGGGGACAGGCCAAGAGACCCAGTACTTC	CASRERGTGQETQYF
NA	NA	TRBV20-1	TRBJ2-2	TGCTGTGCTAGAAAAGCGGTCCACTCGAACACCGGGGAGCTGTTTTTT	CCARKAVHSNTGELFF
NA	TRBD1	TRBV5-6	TRBJ2-5	TGTGCCAGCAGCTTGAGAGTTGGGACAGGCGAAGAGACCCAGTACTTC	CASSLRVGTGEETQYF
few	NA	TRBV7-9	TRBJ2-7	TGTGCCAGCACTTTCCCGGGACATAACACCTACGAGCAGTACTTC	CASTFPGHNTYEQYF
few	TRBD2	TRBV12-3/TRBV12-4	TRBJ2-1	TGTGCCAGCAGGCGGGAGATTGCCTACAATGAGCAGTTCTTC	CASRREIAYNEQFF
NA	NA	TRBV24-1	TRBJ2-3	TGTGCCACCAGTGATCCAGGCAGCACAGATACGCAGTATTTT	CATSDPGSTDTQYF